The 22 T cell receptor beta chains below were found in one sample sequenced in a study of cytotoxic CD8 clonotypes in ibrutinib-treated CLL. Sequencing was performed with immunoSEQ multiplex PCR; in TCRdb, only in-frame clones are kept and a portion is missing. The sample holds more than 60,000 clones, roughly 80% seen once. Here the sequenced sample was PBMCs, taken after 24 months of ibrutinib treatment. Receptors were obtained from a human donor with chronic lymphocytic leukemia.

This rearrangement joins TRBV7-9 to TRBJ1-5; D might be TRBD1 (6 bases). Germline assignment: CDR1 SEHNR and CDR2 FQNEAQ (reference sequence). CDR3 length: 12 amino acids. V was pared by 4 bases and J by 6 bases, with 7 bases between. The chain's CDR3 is CASSSGVQPQHF. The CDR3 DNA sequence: TGTGCCAGCAGCTCAGGGGTTCAGCCCCAGCATTTT. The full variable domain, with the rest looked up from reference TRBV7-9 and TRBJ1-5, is DTGVSQNPRHKITKRGQNVTFRCDPISEHNRLYWYRQTLGQGPEFLTYFQNEAQLEKSRLLSDRFSAERPKGSFSTLEIQRTEQGDSAMYLCASSSGVQPQHFGDGTRLSIL.

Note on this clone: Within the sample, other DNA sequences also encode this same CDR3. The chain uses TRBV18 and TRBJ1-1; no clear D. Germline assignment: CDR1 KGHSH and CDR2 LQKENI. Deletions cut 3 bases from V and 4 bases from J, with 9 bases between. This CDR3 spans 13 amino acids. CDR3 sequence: CASSPGRGTEAFF. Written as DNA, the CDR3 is TGTGCCAGCTCACCCGGACGGGGCACTGAAGCTTTCTTT.

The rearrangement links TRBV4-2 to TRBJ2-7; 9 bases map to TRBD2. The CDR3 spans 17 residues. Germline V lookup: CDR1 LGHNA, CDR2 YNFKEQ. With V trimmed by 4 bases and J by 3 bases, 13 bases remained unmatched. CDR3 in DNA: TGTGCCAGCAGCCCGGGGAGGGGTAGCGGGAGCGTCTACGAGCAGTACTTC. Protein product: CASSPGRGSGSVYEQYF.

The CDR3 nucleotides read TGTGCCAGCAGCCCCCCACGACAGGGACGCTGGACCCAGTACTTC. It yields the protein CASSPPRQGRWTQYF. This chain uses TRBV27 with TRBJ2-5; 7 bases agree with TRBD1. The CDR3 totals 15 residues. Germline CDR1 MNHEY, CDR2 SMNVEV (reference sequence). The trim removed 6 bases at V and 7 bases at J, leaving 14 bases unmatched.

CDR3 amino acids: CASSRENFGQGATDTQYF. In DNA, the CDR3 is TGCGCCAGCAGCCGAGAAAACTTCGGACAGGGGGCAACAGATACGCAGTATTTT. The chain links TRBV4-1 to TRBJ2-3; 11 positions match TRBD1. The CDR3 extends over 18 amino acids. V shed 4 bases, J shed 3 bases, and the junction held 12 bases outside the gene matches. Germline CDR1 reads MGHRA; CDR2 reads YSYEKL.

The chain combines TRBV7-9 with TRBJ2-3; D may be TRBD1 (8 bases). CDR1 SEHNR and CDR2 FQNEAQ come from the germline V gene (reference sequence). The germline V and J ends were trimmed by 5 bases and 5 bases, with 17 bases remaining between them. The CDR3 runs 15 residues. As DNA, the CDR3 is TGTGCCAGCAGCGACGGGGGGACAGGCAGAGATACGCAGTATTTT. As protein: CASSDGGTGRDTQYF.

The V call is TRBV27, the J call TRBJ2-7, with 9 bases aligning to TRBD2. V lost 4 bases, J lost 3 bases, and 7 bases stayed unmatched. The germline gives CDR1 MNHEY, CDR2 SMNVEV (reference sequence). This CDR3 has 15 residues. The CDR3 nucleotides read TGTGCCAGCAGTTCCAATAGCGGGAGCTACTACGAGCAGTACTTC. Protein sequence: CASSSNSGSYYEQYF.

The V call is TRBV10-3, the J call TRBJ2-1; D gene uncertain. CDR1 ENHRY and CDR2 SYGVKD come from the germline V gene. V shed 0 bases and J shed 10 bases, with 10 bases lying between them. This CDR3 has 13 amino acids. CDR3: CAISESRGGEQFF. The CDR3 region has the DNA TGTGCCATCAGTGAGTCGAGAGGCGGAGAGCAGTTCTTC.

CDR3 amino acids: CASSLRALSTGELFF. As DNA, the CDR3 is TGTGCCAGCAGCTTACGGGCTTTGAGCACCGGGGAGCTGTTTTTT. V is TRBV7-6 and J is TRBJ2-2; no clear D. V lost 2 bases, J lost 4 bases, and 11 bases lay in between. CDR3 size: 15 residues. Germline V CDR1 and CDR2: SGHVS, FNYEAQ.

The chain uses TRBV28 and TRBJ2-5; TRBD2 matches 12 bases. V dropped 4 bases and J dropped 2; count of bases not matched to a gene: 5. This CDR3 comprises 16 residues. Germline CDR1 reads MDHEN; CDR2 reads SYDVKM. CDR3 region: CASSSPGLAGQETQYF. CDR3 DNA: TGTGCCAGCAGTTCACCCGGACTAGCGGGACAAGAGACCCAGTACTTC. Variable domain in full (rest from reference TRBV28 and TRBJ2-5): DVKVTQSSRYLVKRTGEKVFLECVQDMDHENMFWYRQDPGLGLRLIYFSYDVKMKEKGDIPEGYSVSREKKERFSLILESASTNQTSMYLCASSSPGLAGQETQYFGPGTRLLVL.

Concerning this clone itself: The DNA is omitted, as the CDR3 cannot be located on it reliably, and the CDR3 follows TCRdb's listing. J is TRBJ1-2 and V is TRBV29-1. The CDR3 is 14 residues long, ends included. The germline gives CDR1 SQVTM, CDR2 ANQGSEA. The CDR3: CSVDGPPFGAGYTF.

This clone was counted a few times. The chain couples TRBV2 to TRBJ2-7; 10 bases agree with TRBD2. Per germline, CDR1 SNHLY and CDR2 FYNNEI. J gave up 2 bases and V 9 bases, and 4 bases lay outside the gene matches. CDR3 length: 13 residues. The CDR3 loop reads CARSSGRTYEQYF. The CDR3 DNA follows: TGTGCCAGAAGTAGCGGGAGGACCTACGAGCAGTACTTC.

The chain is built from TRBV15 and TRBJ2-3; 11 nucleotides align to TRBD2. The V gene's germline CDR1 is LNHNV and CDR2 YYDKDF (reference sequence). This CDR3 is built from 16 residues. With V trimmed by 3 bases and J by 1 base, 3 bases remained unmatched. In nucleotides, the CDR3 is TGTGCCACCAGCAGTACTAGCGGGAGAGGCACAGATACGCAGTATTTT. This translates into CATSSTSGRGTDTQYF.

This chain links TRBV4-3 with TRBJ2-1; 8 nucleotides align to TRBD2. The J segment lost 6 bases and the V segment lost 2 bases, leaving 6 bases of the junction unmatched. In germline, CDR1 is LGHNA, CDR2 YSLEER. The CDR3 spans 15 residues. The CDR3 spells CASSQTIGLANEQFF. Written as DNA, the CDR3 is TGCGCCAGCAGCCAAACGATAGGACTAGCCAATGAGCAGTTCTTC.

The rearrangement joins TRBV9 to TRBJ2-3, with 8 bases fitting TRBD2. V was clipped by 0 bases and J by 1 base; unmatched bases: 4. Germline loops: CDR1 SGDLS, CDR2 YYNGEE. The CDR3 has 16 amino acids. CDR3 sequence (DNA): TGTGCCAGCAGCGTAGGTAGTAGCGGGGGCACAGATACGCAGTATTTT. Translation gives CASSVGSSGGTDTQYF.

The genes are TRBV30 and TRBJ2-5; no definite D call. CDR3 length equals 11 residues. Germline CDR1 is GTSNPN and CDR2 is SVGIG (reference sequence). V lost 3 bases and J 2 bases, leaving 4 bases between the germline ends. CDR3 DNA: TGTGCCTGGAGGGGGCAAGAGACCCAGTACTTC. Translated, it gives CAWRGQETQYF.

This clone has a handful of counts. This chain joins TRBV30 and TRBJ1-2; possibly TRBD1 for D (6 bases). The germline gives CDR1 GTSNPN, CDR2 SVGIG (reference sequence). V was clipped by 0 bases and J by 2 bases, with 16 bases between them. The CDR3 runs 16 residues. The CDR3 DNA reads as TGTGCCTGGAGTGTACTCGCGTGGCAGGGGAACTATGGCTACACCTTC. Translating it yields CAWSVLAWQGNYGYTF.

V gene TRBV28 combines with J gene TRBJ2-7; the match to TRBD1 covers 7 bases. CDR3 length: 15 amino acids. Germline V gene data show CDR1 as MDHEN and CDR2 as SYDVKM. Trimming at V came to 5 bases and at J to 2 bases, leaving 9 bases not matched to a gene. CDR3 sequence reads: CASSTAGGRTYEQYF. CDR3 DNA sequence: TGTGCCAGCAGTACAGCAGGGGGTCGGACCTACGAGCAGTACTTC.

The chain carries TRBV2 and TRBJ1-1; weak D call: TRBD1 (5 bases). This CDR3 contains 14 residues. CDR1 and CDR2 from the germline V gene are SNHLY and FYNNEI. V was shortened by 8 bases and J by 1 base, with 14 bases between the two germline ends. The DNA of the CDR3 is TGTGCCAGCGTAGGGGAGCTGGCGAACACTGAAGCTTTCTTT. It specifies CASVGELANTEAFF.

The CDR3 loop reads CASSLVPGPNTYEQYF. CDR3 nucleotides: TGTGCCAGCAGCTTAGTTCCGGGACCGAATACCTACGAGCAGTACTTC. V is TRBV7-8 and J is TRBJ2-7; D possibly matches TRBD1 or TRBD2 (5 bases each). Trimming removed 1 base at V and 2 bases at J, with 15 bases between. This CDR3 has 16 amino acids. CDR1 and CDR2 from the germline V gene are SGHVS and FQNEAQ.

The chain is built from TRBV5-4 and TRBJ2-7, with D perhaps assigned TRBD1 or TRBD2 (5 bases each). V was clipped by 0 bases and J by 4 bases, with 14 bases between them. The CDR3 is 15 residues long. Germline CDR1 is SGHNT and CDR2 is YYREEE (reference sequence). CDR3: CASSLAVGEGYEQYF. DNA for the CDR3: TGTGCCAGCAGCTTGGCCGTGGGGGAAGGGTACGAGCAGTACTTC.

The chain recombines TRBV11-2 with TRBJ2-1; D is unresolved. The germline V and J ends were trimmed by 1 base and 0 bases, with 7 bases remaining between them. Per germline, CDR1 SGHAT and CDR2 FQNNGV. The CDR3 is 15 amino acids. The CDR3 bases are TGTGCCAGCAGCTTAGGACAAGTCTCCTACAATGAGCAGTTCTTC. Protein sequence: CASSLGQVSYNEQFF.